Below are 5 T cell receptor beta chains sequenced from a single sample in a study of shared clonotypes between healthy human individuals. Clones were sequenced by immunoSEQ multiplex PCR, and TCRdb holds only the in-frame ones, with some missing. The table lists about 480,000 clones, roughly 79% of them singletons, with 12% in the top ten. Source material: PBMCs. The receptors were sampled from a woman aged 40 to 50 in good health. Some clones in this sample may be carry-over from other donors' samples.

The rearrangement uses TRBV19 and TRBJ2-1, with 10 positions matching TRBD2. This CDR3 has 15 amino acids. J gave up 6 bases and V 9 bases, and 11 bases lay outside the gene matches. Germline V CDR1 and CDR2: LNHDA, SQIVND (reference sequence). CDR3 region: CASTSPGLATNEQFF. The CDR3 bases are TGTGCCAGCACCTCACCGGGACTAGCGACCAATGAGCAGTTCTTC.

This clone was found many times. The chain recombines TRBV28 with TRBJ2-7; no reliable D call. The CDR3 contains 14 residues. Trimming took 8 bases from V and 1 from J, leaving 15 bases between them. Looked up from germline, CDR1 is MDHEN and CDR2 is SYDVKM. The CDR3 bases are TGTGCCAGCTCCCCGAGCAACTGGTCCTACGAGCAGTACTTC. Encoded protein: CASSPSNWSYEQYF. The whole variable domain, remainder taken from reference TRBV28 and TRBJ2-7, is DVKVTQSSRYLVKRTGEKVFLECVQDMDHENMFWYRQDPGLGLRLIYFSYDVKMKEKGDIPEGYSVSREKKERFSLILESASTNQTSMYLCASSPSNWSYEQYFGPGTRLTVT.

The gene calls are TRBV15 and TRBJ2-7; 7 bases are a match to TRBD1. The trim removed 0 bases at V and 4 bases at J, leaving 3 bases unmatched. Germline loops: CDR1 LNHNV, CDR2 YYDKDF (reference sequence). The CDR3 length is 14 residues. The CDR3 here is CATSRDQQGYEQYF. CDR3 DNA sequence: TGTGCCACCAGCAGAGACCAACAGGGGTACGAGCAGTACTTC.

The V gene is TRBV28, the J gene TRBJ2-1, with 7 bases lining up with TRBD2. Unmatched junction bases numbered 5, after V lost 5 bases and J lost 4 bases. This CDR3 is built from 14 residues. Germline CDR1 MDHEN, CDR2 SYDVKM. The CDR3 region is CASSTGGSYNEQFF. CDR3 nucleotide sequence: TGTGCCAGCAGTACCGGGGGGTCATACAATGAGCAGTTCTTC.

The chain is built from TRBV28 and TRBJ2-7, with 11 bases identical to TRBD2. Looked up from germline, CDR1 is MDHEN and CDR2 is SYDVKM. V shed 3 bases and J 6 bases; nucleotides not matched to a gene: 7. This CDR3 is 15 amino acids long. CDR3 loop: CASSFLGLAAREQYF. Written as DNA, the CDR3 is TGTGCCAGCAGTTTTCTGGGACTAGCGGCGCGCGAGCAGTACTTC.